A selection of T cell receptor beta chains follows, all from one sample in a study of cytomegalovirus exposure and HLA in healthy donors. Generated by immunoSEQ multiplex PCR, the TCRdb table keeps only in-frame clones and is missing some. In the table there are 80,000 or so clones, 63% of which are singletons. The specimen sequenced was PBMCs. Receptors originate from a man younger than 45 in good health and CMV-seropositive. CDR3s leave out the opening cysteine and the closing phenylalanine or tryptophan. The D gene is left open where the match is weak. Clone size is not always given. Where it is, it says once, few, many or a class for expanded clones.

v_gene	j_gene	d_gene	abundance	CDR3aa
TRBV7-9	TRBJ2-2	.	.	ASIPGSSNTGELF
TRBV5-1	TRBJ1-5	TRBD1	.	ASSSTGGDQPQH
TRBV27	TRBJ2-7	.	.	ASSLYGARDGSSDEQY
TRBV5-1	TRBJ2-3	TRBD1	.	ASSVNRGRTDTQY
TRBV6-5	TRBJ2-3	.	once	ASSYDQGTDTQY
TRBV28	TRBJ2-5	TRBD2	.	ASSLSGRAETQY
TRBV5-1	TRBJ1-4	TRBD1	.	ASSLEGGGDEKLF
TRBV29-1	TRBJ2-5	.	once	SVAWAGQETQY
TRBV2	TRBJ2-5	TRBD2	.	ASSVQRGGQETQY
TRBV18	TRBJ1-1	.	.	ASSVRTSSANTEAF
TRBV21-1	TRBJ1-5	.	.	ASSTGGQRESNQPQH
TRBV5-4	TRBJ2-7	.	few	ASARVGGEQY
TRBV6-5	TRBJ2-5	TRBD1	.	ASSYTGDRVAETQY
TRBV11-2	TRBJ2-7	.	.	ASSLVAPGFSYEQY